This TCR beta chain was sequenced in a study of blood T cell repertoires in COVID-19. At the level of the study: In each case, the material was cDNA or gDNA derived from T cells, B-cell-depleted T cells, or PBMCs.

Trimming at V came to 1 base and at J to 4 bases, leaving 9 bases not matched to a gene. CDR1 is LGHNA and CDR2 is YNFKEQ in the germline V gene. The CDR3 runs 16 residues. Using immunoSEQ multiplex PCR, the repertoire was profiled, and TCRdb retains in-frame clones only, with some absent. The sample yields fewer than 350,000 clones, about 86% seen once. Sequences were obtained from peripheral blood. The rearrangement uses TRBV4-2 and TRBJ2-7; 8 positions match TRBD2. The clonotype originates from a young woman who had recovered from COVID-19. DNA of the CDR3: TGTGCCAGCAGCCAAGGTATTGGACGGGAGGGGTACGAGCAGTACTTC. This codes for CASSQGIGREGYEQYF.